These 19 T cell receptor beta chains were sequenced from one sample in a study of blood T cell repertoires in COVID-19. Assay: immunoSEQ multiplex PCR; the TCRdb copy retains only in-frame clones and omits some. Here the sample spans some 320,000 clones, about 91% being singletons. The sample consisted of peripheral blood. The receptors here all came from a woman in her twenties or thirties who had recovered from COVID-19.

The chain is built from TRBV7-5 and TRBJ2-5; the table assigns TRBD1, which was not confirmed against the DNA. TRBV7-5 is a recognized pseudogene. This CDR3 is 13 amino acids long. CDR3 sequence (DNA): TGTGCCAGTACAGGGACAGGGAAAGAGACCCAGTACTTC. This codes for CASTGTGKETQYF.

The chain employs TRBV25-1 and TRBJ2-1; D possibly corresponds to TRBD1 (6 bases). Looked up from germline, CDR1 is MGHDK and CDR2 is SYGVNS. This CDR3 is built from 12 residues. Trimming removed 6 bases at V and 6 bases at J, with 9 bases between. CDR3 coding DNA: TGTGCCAGCAGACAGGGAAGCAATGAGCAGTTCTTC. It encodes CASRQGSNEQFF. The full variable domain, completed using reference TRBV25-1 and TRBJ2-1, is EADIYQTPRYLVIGTGKKITLECSQTMGHDKMYWYQQDPGMELHLIHYSYGVNSTEKGDLSSESTVSRIRTEHFPLTLESARPSHTSQYLCASRQGSNEQFFGPGTRLTVL.

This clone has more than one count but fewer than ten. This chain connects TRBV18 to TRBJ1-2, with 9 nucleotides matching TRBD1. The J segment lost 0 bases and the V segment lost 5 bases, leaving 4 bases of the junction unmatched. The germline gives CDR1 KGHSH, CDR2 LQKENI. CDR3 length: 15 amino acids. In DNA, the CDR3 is TGTGCCAGCTCATGGACAGGGGAGGCTAACTATGGCTACACCTTC. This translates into CASSWTGEANYGYTF. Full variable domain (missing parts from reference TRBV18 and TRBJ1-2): NAGVMQNPRHLVRRRGQEARLRCSPMKGHSHVYWYRQLPEEGLKFMVYLQKENIIDESGMPKERFSAEFPKEGPSILRIQQVVRGDSAAYFCASSWTGEANYGYTFGSGTRLTVV.

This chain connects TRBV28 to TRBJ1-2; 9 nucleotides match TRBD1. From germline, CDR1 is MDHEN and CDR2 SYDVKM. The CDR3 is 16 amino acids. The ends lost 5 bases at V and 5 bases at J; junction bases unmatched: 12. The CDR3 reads CASSMISPGQGYGYTF. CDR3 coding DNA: TGTGCCAGCAGTATGATTTCCCCGGGACAGGGATATGGCTACACCTTC.

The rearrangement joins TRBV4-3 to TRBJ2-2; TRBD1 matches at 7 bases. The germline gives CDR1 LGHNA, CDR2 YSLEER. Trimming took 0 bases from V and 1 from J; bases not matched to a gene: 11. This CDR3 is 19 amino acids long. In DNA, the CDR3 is TGCGCCAGCAGCCAAGAAGAAGACCTCGGGACAGAGAACACCGGGGAGCTGTTTTTT. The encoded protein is CASSQEEDLGTENTGELFF.

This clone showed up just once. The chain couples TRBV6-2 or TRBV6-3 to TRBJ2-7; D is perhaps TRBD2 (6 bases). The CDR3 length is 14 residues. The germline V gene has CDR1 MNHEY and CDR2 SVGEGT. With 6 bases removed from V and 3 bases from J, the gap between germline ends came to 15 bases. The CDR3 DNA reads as TGTGCCAGCAGCCACGGGGGAGGAAACTACGAGCAGTACTTC. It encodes CASSHGGGNYEQYF.

The CDR3 sequence is CAWTGESRNSPLHF. In DNA, the CDR3 is TGTGCCTGGACCGGAGAGAGCCGAAATTCACCCCTCCACTTT. The chain has TRBV30 and TRBJ1-6; no definite D call. V lost 4 bases, J lost 7 bases, and 14 bases lay in between. This CDR3 is 14 amino acids long. Germline V gene data show CDR1 as GTSNPN and CDR2 as SVGIG (reference sequence).

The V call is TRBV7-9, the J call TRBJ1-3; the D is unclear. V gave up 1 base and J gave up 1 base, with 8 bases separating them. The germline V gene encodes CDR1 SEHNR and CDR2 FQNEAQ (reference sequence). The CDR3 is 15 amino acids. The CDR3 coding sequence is TGTGCCAGCAGCTTAGGTTACGGTTCTGGAAACACCATATATTTT. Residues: CASSLGYGSGNTIYF.

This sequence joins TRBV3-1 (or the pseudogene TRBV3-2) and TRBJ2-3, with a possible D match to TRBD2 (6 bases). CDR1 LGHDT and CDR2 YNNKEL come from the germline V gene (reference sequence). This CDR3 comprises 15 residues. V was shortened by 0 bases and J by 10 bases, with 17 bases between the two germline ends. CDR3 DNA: TGTGCCAGCAGCCAAGATCGTTCCCAGACGGGAGCGCAGTATTTT. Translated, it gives CASSQDRSQTGAQYF.

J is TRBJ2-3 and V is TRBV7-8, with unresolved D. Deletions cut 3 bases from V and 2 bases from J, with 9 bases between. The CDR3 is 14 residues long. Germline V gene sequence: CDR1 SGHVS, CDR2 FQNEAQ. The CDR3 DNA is TGTGCCAGCAGCTTGACATCGACCACAGATACGCAGTATTTT. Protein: CASSLTSTTDTQYF. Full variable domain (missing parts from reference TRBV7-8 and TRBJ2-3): GAGVSQSPRYKVAKRGQDVALRCDPISGHVSLFWYQQALGQGPEFLTYFQNEAQLDKSGLPSDRFFAERPEGSVSTLKIQRTQQEDSAVYLCASSLTSTTDTQYFGPGTRLTVL.

DNA for the CDR3: TGTGCCAGCAGCTTAATGGGGACATATCTCTACGAGCAGTACTTC. It encodes CASSLMGTYLYEQYF. The chain combines TRBV11-2 with TRBJ2-7; TRBD1 is a possible D gene (6 bases). The length of the CDR3 is 15 residues. Between the trimmed V and J ends, which lost 2 bases and 3 bases, there was a span of 14 bases. Looked up from germline, CDR1 is SGHAT and CDR2 is FQNNGV.

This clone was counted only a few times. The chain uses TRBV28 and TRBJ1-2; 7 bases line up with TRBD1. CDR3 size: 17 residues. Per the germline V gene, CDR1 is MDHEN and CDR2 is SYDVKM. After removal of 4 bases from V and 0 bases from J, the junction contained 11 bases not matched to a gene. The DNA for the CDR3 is TGTGCCAGCAGTTCCCTTTCTTCGGGACAGACTAACTATGGCTACACCTTC. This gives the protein CASSSLSSGQTNYGYTF.

The CDR3 protein is CASRRPGSYEQYF. The CDR3 DNA sequence: TGTGCCAGCAGGCGCCCCGGGAGCTACGAGCAGTACTTC. The chain recombines TRBV6-5 with TRBJ2-7; TRBD2 might be the D (6 bases). Trimming cost V 6 bases and J 3 bases, with 12 bases left between them. The CDR3 contains 13 residues. Germline V CDR1 and CDR2: MNHEY, SVGAGI.

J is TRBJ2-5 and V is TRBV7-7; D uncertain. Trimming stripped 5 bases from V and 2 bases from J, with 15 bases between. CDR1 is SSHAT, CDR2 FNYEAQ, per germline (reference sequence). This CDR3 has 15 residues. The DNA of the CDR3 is TGTGCCAGCAGCCCTCGGCAAGCGAAACAAGAGACCCAGTACTTC. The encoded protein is CASSPRQAKQETQYF.

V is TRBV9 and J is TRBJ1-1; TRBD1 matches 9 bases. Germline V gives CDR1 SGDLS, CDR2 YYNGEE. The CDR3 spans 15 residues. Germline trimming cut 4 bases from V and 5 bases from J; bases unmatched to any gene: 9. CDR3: CASSNSGTGTTEAFF. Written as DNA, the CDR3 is TGTGCCAGCAGCAACTCCGGGACAGGGACTACTGAAGCTTTCTTT.

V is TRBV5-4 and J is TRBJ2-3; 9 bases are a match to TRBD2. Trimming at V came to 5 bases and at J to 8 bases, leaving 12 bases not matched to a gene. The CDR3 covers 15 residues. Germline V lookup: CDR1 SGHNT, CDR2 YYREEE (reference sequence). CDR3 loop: CASRTGGGDEGTQYF. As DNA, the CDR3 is TGTGCCAGCAGGACGGGCGGGGGGGACGAAGGTACGCAGTATTTT.

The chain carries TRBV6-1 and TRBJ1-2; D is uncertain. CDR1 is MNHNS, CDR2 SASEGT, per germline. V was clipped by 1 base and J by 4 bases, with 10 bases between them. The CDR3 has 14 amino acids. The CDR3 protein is CASSEVSRSYGYTF. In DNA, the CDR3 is TGTGCCAGCAGTGAAGTTTCTAGGAGCTATGGCTACACCTTC.

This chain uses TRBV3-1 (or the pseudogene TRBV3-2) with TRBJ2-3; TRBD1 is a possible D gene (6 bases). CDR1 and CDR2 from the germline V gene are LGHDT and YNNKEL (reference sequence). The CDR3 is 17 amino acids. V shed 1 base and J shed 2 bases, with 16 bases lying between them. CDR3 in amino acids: CASSQGLGASFTDTQYF. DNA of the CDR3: TGTGCCAGCAGCCAAGGTCTGGGGGCGTCTTTCACAGATACGCAGTATTTT.

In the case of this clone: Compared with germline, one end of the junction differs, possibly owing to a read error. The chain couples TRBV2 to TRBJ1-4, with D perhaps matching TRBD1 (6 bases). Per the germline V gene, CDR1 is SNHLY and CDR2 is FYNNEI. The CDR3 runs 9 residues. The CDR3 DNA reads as TGTGCCAGCGGACAGTGGCCTTCTTTT. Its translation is CASGQWPSF.